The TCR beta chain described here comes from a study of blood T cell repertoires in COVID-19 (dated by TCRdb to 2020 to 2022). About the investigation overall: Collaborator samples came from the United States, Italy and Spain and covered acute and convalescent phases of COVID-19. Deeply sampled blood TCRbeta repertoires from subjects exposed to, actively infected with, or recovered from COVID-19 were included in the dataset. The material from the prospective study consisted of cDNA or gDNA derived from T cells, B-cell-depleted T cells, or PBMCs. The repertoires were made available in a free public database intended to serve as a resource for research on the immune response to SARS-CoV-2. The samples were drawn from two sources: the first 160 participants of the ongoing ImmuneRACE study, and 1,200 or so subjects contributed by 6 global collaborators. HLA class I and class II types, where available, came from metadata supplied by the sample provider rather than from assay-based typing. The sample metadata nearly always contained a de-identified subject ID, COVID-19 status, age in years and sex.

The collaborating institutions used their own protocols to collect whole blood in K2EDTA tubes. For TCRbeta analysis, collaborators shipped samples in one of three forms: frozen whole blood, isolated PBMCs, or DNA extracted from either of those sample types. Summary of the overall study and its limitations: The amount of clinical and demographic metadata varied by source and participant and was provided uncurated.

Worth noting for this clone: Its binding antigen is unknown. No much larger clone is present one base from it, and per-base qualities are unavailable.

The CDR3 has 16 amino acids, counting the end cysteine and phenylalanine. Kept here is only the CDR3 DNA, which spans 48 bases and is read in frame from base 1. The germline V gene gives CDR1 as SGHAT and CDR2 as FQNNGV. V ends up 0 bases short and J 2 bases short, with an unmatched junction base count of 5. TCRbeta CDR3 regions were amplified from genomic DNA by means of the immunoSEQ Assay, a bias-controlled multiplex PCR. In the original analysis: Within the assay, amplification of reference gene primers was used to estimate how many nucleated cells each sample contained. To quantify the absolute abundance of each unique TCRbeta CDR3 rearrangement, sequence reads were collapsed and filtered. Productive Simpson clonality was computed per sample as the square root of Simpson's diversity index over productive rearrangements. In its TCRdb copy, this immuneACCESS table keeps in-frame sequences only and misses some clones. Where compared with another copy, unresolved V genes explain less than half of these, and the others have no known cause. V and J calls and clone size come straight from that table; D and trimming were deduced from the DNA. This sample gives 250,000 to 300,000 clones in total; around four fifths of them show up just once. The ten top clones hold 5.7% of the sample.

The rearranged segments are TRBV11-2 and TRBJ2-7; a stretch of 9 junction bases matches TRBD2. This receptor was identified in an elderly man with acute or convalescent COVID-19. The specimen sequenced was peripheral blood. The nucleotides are TGTGCCAGCAGCTTAGATCAGGCTAGCGGGGCCTACGAGCAGTACTTC. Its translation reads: CASSLDQASGAYEQYF.